The 5 T cell receptor beta chains below were found in one sample sequenced in a study of blood T cell repertoires in COVID-19. Assay used: immunoSEQ multiplex PCR; TCRdb lists only in-frame clones, some missing. The table has approximately 96,000 clones, approximately 90% seen once. The specimen was peripheral blood. The source is a human donor with COVID-19, enrolled during active disease. The donor label of this sample is uncertain.

The chain combines TRBV3-1 (or the pseudogene TRBV3-2) with TRBJ2-7; D gene ambiguous. The germline V gene has CDR1 LGHDT and CDR2 YNNKEL (reference sequence). The CDR3 is made up of 11 amino acids. V lost 4 bases to trimming and J lost 6 bases, with 7 bases between them. DNA for the CDR3: TGTGCCAGCAGCCGCGGATTCGAGCAGTACTTC. It encodes CASSRGFEQYF.

This clone came up a few times. The chain links TRBV7-2 to TRBJ1-6; D ambiguous. This CDR3 has 13 residues. Germline V gives CDR1 SGHTA, CDR2 FQGNSA. Between the trimmed V and J ends, which lost 3 bases and 8 bases, there was a span of 8 bases. The CDR3 loop reads CASSFYRDSPLHF. The CDR3 DNA sequence: TGTGCCAGCAGCTTTTACAGAGATTCACCCCTCCACTTT.

This chain connects TRBV29-1 to TRBJ2-1, with 9 bases that match TRBD1. This CDR3 spans 14 amino acids. CDR1 and CDR2 (germline): SQVTM, ANQGSEA. V shed 2 bases, J shed 9 bases, and the junction held 8 bases outside the gene matches. The CDR3 region is CSVEQGQGIGEQFF. The CDR3 nucleotides are TGCAGCGTTGAACAGGGACAGGGAATAGGTGAGCAGTTCTTC.

This chain joins TRBV19 and TRBJ2-3, with TRBD2 matching over 10 bases. With 5 bases clipped from V and 0 bases from J, the junction kept 14 bases outside the gene matches. CDR1 is LNHDA, CDR2 SQIVND, per germline (reference sequence). This CDR3 is built from 19 residues. The CDR3 DNA is TGTGCCAGTAGTTCACCATCAAATAGCGGGGGGCGAAGCACAGATACGCAGTATTTT. It translates to CASSSPSNSGGRSTDTQYF.

The rearrangement links TRBV29-1 to TRBJ1-2; D gene unclear. The length of the CDR3 is 15 residues. V lost 3 bases and J 4 bases, leaving 18 bases between the germline ends. CDR1 is SQVTM and CDR2 is ANQGSEA in the germline V gene. The CDR3 loop is CSVEEAPTLVYGYTF. The CDR3 region has the DNA TGCAGCGTTGAGGAGGCCCCCACGCTGGTCTATGGCTACACCTTC.